This passage covers 5 T cell receptor beta chains from one sample sequenced in a study of beta chain features in type 1 diabetes. The whole isolated RNA underwent reverse transcription, so sequencing captured expressed TCRB transcripts. The method was immunoSEQ multiplex PCR; TCRdb's version includes in-frame clones alone and lacks a portion of them. The profile shows 250,000 to 350,000 clones, around 15% of them singletons. Sequenced sample: central memory CD4+ T cells from blood. The receptors here all came from a man aged 25 to 40 in good health.

This clone was observed a few times. The chain has TRBV9 and TRBJ2-2; unclear D gene. Trimming removed 9 bases from V and 3 bases from J, with 9 bases in between. CDR3 size: 12 residues. Germline lookup yields CDR1 SGDLS and CDR2 YYNGEE. CDR3 sequence (DNA): TGTGCCACCCAGTCGGACACCGGGGAGCTGTTTTTT. Its translation is CATQSDTGELFF. The full variable domain, with the rest looked up from reference TRBV9 and TRBJ2-2, is DSGVTQTPKHLITATGQRVTLRCSPRSGDLSVYWYQQSLDQGLQFLIQYYNGEERAKGNILERFSAQQFPDLHSELNLSSLELGDSALYFCATQSDTGELFFGEGSRLTVL.

The rearrangement links TRBV7-8 to TRBJ2-2, with a possible D match to TRBD2 (5 bases). The CDR3 is made up of 14 amino acids. Trimming left V 5 bases short and J 6 bases short, with 13 bases between. In germline, CDR1 is SGHVS, CDR2 FQNEAQ. The CDR3 coding sequence is TGTGCCAGCAGCCCGCCCACTAGATCCGGGGAGCTGTTTTTT. Its translation: CASSPPTRSGELFF. Full variable domain (rest looked up from reference TRBV7-8 and TRBJ2-2): GAGVSQSPRYKVAKRGQDVALRCDPISGHVSLFWYQQALGQGPEFLTYFQNEAQLDKSGLPSDRFFAERPEGSVSTLKIQRTQQEDSAVYLCASSPPTRSGELFFGEGSRLTVL.

Only a few counts were recorded for this clone. Just one base apart from a much larger clone, this may be a read error. V gene TRBV29-1 combines with J gene TRBJ1-2; D possibly corresponds to TRBD1 (5 bases). With 4 bases removed from V and 2 bases from J, the gap between germline ends came to 17 bases. In germline, CDR1 is SQVTM, CDR2 ANQGSEA. The CDR3 spans 15 residues. The CDR3 DNA reads as TGCAGCGTTGTAGAGAGGGGACCGTACAACTATGGCTACACCTTC. This translates into CSVVERGPYNYGYTF.

This clone has only a few counts. J is TRBJ2-1 and V is TRBV7-9; D not resolved. The CDR3 runs 15 residues. Germline V gives CDR1 SEHNR, CDR2 FQNEAQ (reference sequence). V was clipped by 2 bases and J by 5 bases, with 13 bases between them. The CDR3 nucleotides are TGTGCCAGCAGCTTACGCGCGCACCAAGACAATGAGCAGTTCTTC. Residues: CASSLRAHQDNEQFF.

The chain recombines TRBV6-5 with TRBJ1-5; D is possibly TRBD1 (5 bases). V lost 7 bases, J lost 6 bases, and 13 bases lay in between. The CDR3 length is 13 residues. Germline V CDR1 and CDR2: MNHEY, SVGAGI. This CDR3 is CASTLGGGQPQHF. Here the CDR3 DNA reads TGTGCCAGCACCCTGGGGGGTGGTCAGCCCCAGCATTTT.